This is a list of T cell receptor beta chains from one sample in a study of T-cell memory formation after mild COVID-19. TCRdb recomputed calls from the 5' RACE reads with MiXCR, one row per CDR3 protein. The top ten hold around 20% of the sample, which has 200,000 to 250,000 distinct CDR3 sequences, around 10% seen once. Sequenced sample: PBMCs or a T cell subset sorted from them (not recorded which). All receptors come from a man aged 18 to 29 who had mild COVID-19 (a few samples of this study predate the infection). Cell type and time point are not known. CDR3s include the opening cysteine and the closing phenylalanine or tryptophan. D genes are given only for firm matches. Rows may omit the clone size; those that give it use once, few, many or a size class.

. | . | TRBJ1-5 | TRBV5-1 | TGCGCCAGCAGCTTGTTCTCAGGGGTCGATCAGCCCCAGCATTTT | CASSLFSGVDQPQHF
few | TRBD2 | TRBJ2-2 | TRBV28 | TGTGCCAGCAACCTAGCGGGGGGTCCGAACACCGGGGAGCTGTTTTTT | CASNLAGGPNTGELFF
. | TRBD1 | TRBJ2-5 | TRBV7-9 | TGTGCCAGCAGCTATTGGACAGGGGAGGGGGAGACCCAGTACTTC | CASSYWTGEGETQYF
. | . | TRBJ2-2 | TRBV7-3 | TGTGCCAGCAGCTTCCGGGGGCACGGGGAGCTGTTTTTT | CASSFRGHGELFF
few | . | TRBJ2-5 | TRBV14 | TGTGCCAGCAGCCAAGGACCACTCAAGTACTTC | CASSQGPLKYF
. | . | TRBJ2-1 | TRBV5-1 | TGCGCCAGCAGCCGGACGGGCCTCGGGGAGCAGTTCTTC | CASSRTGLGEQFF
. | . | TRBJ2-1 | TRBV20-1 | TGCAGTGCTAGATGGGGGAGCTCCTACAATGAGCAGTTCTTC | CSARWGSSYNEQFF
. | . | TRBJ2-3 | TRBV5-1 | TGCGCCAGCAGCCCGGGGGCAGGGTCCACAGATACGCAGTATTTT | CASSPGAGSTDTQYF
few | TRBD1 | TRBJ1-2 | TRBV6-5 | TGTGCCAGCAGTTTACGACAGGGGGGGTTGAGTGGCTACACCTTC | CASSLRQGGLSGYTF
. | . | TRBJ2-1 | TRBV15 | TGTGCCACCAGCGGGTCGGCTGAGCAGTTCTTC | CATSGSAEQFF
few | TRBD1 | TRBJ2-5 | TRBV4-1 | TGCGCCAGCAGTCTCGGACAGGCCAACCAAGAGACCCAGTACTTC | CASSLGQANQETQYF
many | TRBD1 | TRBJ1-5 | TRBV6-6 | TGTGCCAGCAGCCCCCAGGGGGCTTGGGGCAATCAGCCCCAGCATTTT | CASSPQGAWGNQPQHF
few | TRBD1 | TRBJ1-1 | TRBV2 | TGTGCCAACGACAGGGGTGATACTGAAGCTTTCTTT | CANDRGDTEAFF
. | TRBD2 | TRBJ2-7 | TRBV5-1 | TGCGCCAGCAGCTCAGCCCCTAGCGGGGGGGCCTACTCCTACGAGCAGTACTTC | CASSSAPSGGAYSYEQYF
. | . | TRBJ2-3 | TRBV4-1 | TGCGCCAGCAGACGGGACGGCTTTACTAGCACAGATACGCAGTATTTT | CASRRDGFTSTDTQYF
. | . | TRBJ2-1 | TRBV12-3/TRBV12-4 | TGTGCCAGCAGTCCGGACAGAGAGGGTGAGCAGTTCTTC | CASSPDREGEQFF
. | . | TRBJ1-2 | TRBV2 | TGTGCCAGCACTGCAGAAGGGCGAAGCTATGGCTACACCTTC | CASTAEGRSYGYTF
. | . | TRBJ1-5 | TRBV7-8 | TGTGCCAGCGGAGGGAGCAATCAGCCCCAGCATTTT | CASGGSNQPQHF
many | . | TRBJ2-4 | TRBV6-5 | TGTGCCAGCAGTTTCGGGACAACAAACATTCAGTACTTC | CASSFGTTNIQYF
many | TRBD1 | TRBJ2-5 | TRBV7-9 | TGTGCCAGCAGCGAAGACAGGGAACAAGAGACCCAGTACTTC | CASSEDREQETQYF
. | TRBD1 | TRBJ2-3 | TRBV12-3/TRBV12-4 | TGTGCCAGCAGTTTTACAGGGGGCAGGCTGGATACGCAGTATTTT | CASSFTGGRLDTQYF
few | TRBD2 | TRBJ2-2 | TRBV7-6 | TGTGCCAGCAGCCCGCTAGCGGGGCCGAACACCGGGGAGCTGTTTTTT | CASSPLAGPNTGELFF
few | . | TRBJ2-1 | TRBV4-2 | TGTGCCAGCAGCCAAGTTGTGAAGGGAAAGTACAATGAGCAGTTCTTC | CASSQVVKGKYNEQFF
. | TRBD1 | TRBJ1-1 | TRBV7-3 | TGTGCCAGCAGTAAGGGGGCTCTCACTGAAGCTTTCTTT | CASSKGALTEAFF
many | . | TRBJ1-1 | TRBV12-3/TRBV12-4 | TGTGCCAGCAGTACTACAGATACTAACACTGAAGCTTTCTTT | CASSTTDTNTEAFF
many | . | TRBJ2-1 | TRBV5-1 | TGCGCCAGCAGCTTCGAACAAGGGGCCGGGTTCTTC | CASSFEQGAGFF
many | . | TRBJ2-2 | TRBV4-3 | TGCGCCAGCAGCGCGATGGGGGGCCCCCACACCGGGGAGCTGTTTTTT | CASSAMGGPHTGELFF
once | . | TRBJ1-2 | TRBV5-5 | TGTGCCAGCAGACCTATCTGGGGGCGGTATGGCTACACCTTC | CASRPIWGRYGYTF
. | . | TRBJ1-2 | TRBV6-5 | TGTGCCAGGGAAAGGGGATATGGCTACACCTTC | CARERGYGYTF
once | TRBD1 | TRBJ1-4 | TRBV2 | TGTGCCAGCATACCGGGACAGACCTTTAATGAAAAACTGTTTTTT | CASIPGQTFNEKLFF
few | . | TRBJ2-5 | TRBV5-1 | TGCGCCAGCAGCTACCTGCCCGTGGTGGGGGCTCAAGAGACCCAGTACTTC | CASSYLPVVGAQETQYF
. | TRBD1 | TRBJ1-5 | TRBV10-3 | TGTGCCATCAGTGGTACCGGGACAGGGCTCCCCCAGCATTTT | CAISGTGTGLPQHF
. | . | TRBJ2-3 | TRBV5-6 | TGTGCCAGCAGCCGAATCGGGGGGCCTGGCACAGATACGCAGTATTTT | CASSRIGGPGTDTQYF
few | . | TRBJ1-5 | TRBV18 | TGTGCCAGCTCACGGGGGGTCCAGGCTAGCAATCAGCCCCAGCATTTT | CASSRGVQASNQPQHF
. | . | TRBJ1-2 | TRBV27 | TGTGCCAGCAGTTCCCCAGGGGACGCAAACTATGGCTACACCTTC | CASSSPGDANYGYTF
. | TRBD1 | TRBJ2-7 | TRBV19 | TGTGCCAGTCGGCCGACAGGGCGAGGCTACGAGCAGTACTTC | CASRPTGRGYEQYF
. | . | TRBJ1-2 | TRBV21-1 | TGTGCCAGCAGCAAAACTCTCCGGGAATTGGCTGGCTACACCTTC | CASSKTLRELAGYTF
. | TRBD2 | TRBJ2-1 | TRBV9 | TGTGCCAGCAGCGAACTAGCGGGGTACAGCTCCTACAATGAGCAGTTCTTC | CASSELAGYSSYNEQFF
. | . | TRBJ2-5 | TRBV5-1 | TGCGCCAGCAGCCCGGTGGGGGACCAAGAGACCCAGTACTTC | CASSPVGDQETQYF
many | TRBD2 | TRBJ2-3 | TRBV20-1 | TGCAGTGCCCCCTCCTCTCTAGCGGGAGATACGCAGTATTTT | CSAPSSLAGDTQYF
. | TRBD1 | TRBJ2-7 | TRBV7-8 | TGTGCCAGCAGCGCTAGTGTTGGGACAGGGTACTACGAGCAGTACTTC | CASSASVGTGYYEQYF
few | TRBD1 | TRBJ2-2 | TRBV5-1 | TGCGCCAGCAGCCGGGGCCAGGGGGACACCGGGGAGCTGTTTTTT | CASSRGQGDTGELFF
few | . | TRBJ2-7 | TRBV2 | TGTGCCAGCAGGTACCAACAGGGTTTACAGTACTTC | CASRYQQGLQYF
. | . | TRBJ2-1 | TRBV12-3/TRBV12-4 | TGTGCCAGCAGTTTGGGGTCTCCGGGTGAGCAGTTCTTC | CASSLGSPGEQFF
. | . | TRBJ2-3 | TRBV25-1 | TGTGCCAGCAGTGAGTTGGGCCCCCCTGGGGGAGATACGCAGTATTTT | CASSELGPPGGDTQYF
many | . | TRBJ2-3 | TRBV5-1 | TGCGCCAGCAGCTTGGAGGGCAGATCTAGCACAGATACGCAGTATTTT | CASSLEGRSSTDTQYF
many | TRBD2 | TRBJ2-3 | TRBV6-1 | TGTGCCAGCAGTGTCGGGACTAGTGCGGATACGCAGTATTTT | CASSVGTSADTQYF